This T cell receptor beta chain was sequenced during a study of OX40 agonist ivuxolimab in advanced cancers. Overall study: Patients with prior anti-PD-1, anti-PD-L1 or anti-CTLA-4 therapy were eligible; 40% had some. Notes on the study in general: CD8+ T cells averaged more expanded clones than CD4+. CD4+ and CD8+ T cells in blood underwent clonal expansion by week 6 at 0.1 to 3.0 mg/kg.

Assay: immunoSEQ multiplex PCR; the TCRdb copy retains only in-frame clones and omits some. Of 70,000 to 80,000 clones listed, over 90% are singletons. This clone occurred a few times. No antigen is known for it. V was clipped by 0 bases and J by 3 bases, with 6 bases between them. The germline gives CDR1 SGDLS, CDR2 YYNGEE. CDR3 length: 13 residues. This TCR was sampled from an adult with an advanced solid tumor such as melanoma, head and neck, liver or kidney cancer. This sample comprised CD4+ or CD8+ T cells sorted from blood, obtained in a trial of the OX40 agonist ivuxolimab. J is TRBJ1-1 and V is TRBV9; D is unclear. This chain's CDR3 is CASSVVRDTEAFF. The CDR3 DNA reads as TGTGCCAGCAGCGTAGTTCGAGACACTGAAGCTTTCTTT.